Each of the 30 T cell receptor beta chains below was sequenced from the same sample in a study of T-cell reconstitution after alpha-beta-depleted transplantation in children. TCRbeta library construction was performed incorporating unique molecular identifiers. TCRdb ran MiXCR on the PCR reads and lists one entry per CDR3 protein. Of some 550,000 distinct CDR3 sequences listed, 15% to 20% are singletons. The sequencing here drew on PBMCs from the stem cell graft donor, taken from the stem cell graft. Receptors originate from a human donor who donated a stem cell graft to a child with acute lymphoblastic leukemia.

This clonotype was counted a few times. The gene calls are TRBV12-3 or TRBV12-4 and TRBJ2-2; the D is unclear. The germline V and J ends were trimmed by 10 bases and 6 bases, with 9 bases remaining between them. The CDR3 runs to 11 residues. CDR3 DNA: TGTGCCACCCCTGGACCCGGGGAGCTGTTTTTT. Protein product: CATPGPGELFF.

In this sample, this clonotype turned up a few times. J is TRBJ1-2 and V is TRBV3-1; maybe TRBD1 (5 bases). The CDR3 totals 15 residues. Germline lookup yields CDR1 LGHDT and CDR2 YNNKEL (reference sequence). V was cut by 5 bases and J by 5 bases, with 18 bases left in between. CDR3 region: CASSNGPGPKYGYTF. Written as DNA, the CDR3 is TGTGCCAGCAGCAATGGACCGGGACCCAAATATGGCTACACCTTC.

The V gene is TRBV12-3 or TRBV12-4, the J gene TRBJ1-2; 10 bases fit TRBD1. V shed 3 bases, J shed 4 bases, and the junction held 8 bases outside the gene matches. CDR3 length: 16 residues. CDR3 sequence: CASSFRGQGTVYGYTF. The CDR3, as DNA: TGTGCCAGCAGTTTTAGGGGACAGGGGACGGTCTATGGCTACACCTTC.

This clonotype was observed a handful of times. The chain couples TRBV5-1 to TRBJ2-5; D unclear. The CDR3 totals 13 residues. V lost 8 bases to trimming and J lost 4 bases, with 15 bases between them. Looked up from germline, CDR1 is SGHRS and CDR2 is YFSETQ. The CDR3 bases are TGCGCCAGTGGACGTAGGGCGACAGAGACCCAGTACTTC. Protein product: CASGRRATETQYF.

V gene TRBV4-2 combines with J gene TRBJ2-7; 12 bases match TRBD2. The CDR3 sequence is 15 residues long. J was trimmed by 1 base and V by 4 bases; bases with no gene match: 2. Germline CDR1 and CDR2: LGHNA and YNFKEQ. DNA of the CDR3: TGTGCCAGCAGCCGGACTAGCGGGAAGTCCTACGAGCAGTACTTC. Encoded protein: CASSRTSGKSYEQYF.

This clonotype was observed a few times. V gene TRBV5-1 combines with J gene TRBJ2-7, with D unresolved. V lost 2 bases, J lost 2 bases, and 11 bases lay in between. Germline V CDR1 and CDR2: SGHRS, YFSETQ. The CDR3 sequence is 14 residues long. The CDR3 here is CASSFRTETYEQYF. CDR3 sequence (DNA): TGCGCCAGCAGCTTCCGGACCGAGACCTACGAGCAGTACTTC.

V usage is TRBV20-1 and J usage is TRBJ1-2; D is possibly TRBD1 (6 bases). Germline V gene lookup returns CDR1 DFQATT and CDR2 SNEGSKA (reference sequence). V was pared by 5 bases and J by 7 bases, with 20 bases between. The CDR3 has 14 amino acids. The CDR3 protein is CSAFLGGRFAGYTF. The CDR3 DNA is TGCAGTGCTTTTCTAGGGGGGCGTTTTGCTGGCTACACCTTC.

This chain connects TRBV4-2 to TRBJ2-3; perhaps TRBD2 as D (6 bases). The CDR3 totals 16 residues. With 3 bases removed from V and 4 bases from J, the gap between germline ends came to 17 bases. CDR1 and CDR2 from the germline V gene are LGHNA and YNFKEQ. In DNA, the CDR3 is TGTGCCAGCAGCCAGAATAGCGGCTCGGAAGCAGATACGCAGTATTTT. Amino acid sequence: CASSQNSGSEADTQYF.

This clonotype was observed many times. J is TRBJ2-3 and V is TRBV29-1; D is ambiguous. V lost 4 bases and J 0 bases, leaving 5 bases between the germline ends. The CDR3 has 12 amino acids. Germline V gives CDR1 SQVTM, CDR2 ANQGSEA. CDR3 sequence reads: CSVVTSTDTQYF. As DNA, the CDR3 is TGCAGCGTTGTAACGAGCACAGATACGCAGTATTTT.

The V gene is TRBV20-1, the J gene TRBJ2-7; 8 nucleotides align to TRBD2. Germline V gene lookup returns CDR1 DFQATT and CDR2 SNEGSKA (reference sequence). After removal of 6 bases from V and 7 bases from J, the junction contained 14 bases not matched to a gene. The CDR3 loop spans 14 amino acids. The CDR3 sequence is CSACLRAGASEQYF. CDR3 nucleotides: TGCAGTGCATGCCTACGAGCGGGAGCAAGTGAGCAGTACTTC.

This clonotype was seen repeatedly, ten times or more. J is TRBJ2-5 and V is TRBV13; TRBD2 matches at 7 bases. The CDR3 sequence is 16 residues long. Unmatched junction bases numbered 10, after V lost 4 bases and J lost 2 bases. In germline, CDR1 is PRHDT, CDR2 FYEKMQ (reference sequence). The CDR3, as DNA: TGTGCCAGCAGCTACTCGCGGCGGGAGATGCAAGAGACCCAGTACTTC. It encodes CASSYSRREMQETQYF.

The V gene is TRBV7-2, the J gene TRBJ2-3, with no clear D. The CDR3 extends over 13 amino acids. The germline V and J ends were trimmed by 5 bases and 6 bases, with 12 bases remaining between them. CDR1 and CDR2 (germline): SGHTA, FQGNSA. CDR3 coding DNA: TGTGCCAGCAGCACAATGAGCCTGGATACGCAGTATTTT. Translation: CASSTMSLDTQYF.

V and J are TRBV5-1 and TRBJ2-7; D possibly matches TRBD1 or TRBD2 (7 bases each). Germline CDR1 reads SGHRS; CDR2 reads YFSETQ. The CDR3 runs 15 residues. The V end was cut by 4 bases, the J end by 2 bases, with 16 bases between. The CDR3 sequence is CASSQQGRVAYEQYF. The CDR3 nucleotides read TGCGCCAGCAGCCAACAGGGGAGGGTCGCCTACGAGCAGTACTTC.

J is TRBJ1-4 and V is TRBV12-3 or TRBV12-4, with 8 bases that match TRBD1. J lost 6 bases, V lost 6 bases, and 6 bases had no gene match. CDR3 length: 14 residues. The CDR3 is CASRHRGTYEKLFF. The DNA for the CDR3 is TGTGCCAGCAGACACAGGGGGACGTATGAAAAACTGTTTTTT.

V gene TRBV20-1 combines with J gene TRBJ1-5, with D hard to call. Deletions cut 0 bases from V and 5 bases from J, with 14 bases between. Germline CDR1 reads DFQATT; CDR2 reads SNEGSKA (reference sequence). The CDR3 extends over 15 amino acids. DNA for the CDR3: TGCAGTGCTAGAGATCATACGGCAGAGTATCAGCCCCAGCATTTT. Translation: CSARDHTAEYQPQHF.

The DNA of the CDR3 is TGTGCCAGCAGCGGCCCGACAGGCTGGGTTACGCAGTACTTC. Its protein product is CASSGPTGWVTQYF. V is TRBV5-5 and J is TRBJ2-7; maybe TRBD1 (6 bases). Trimming left V 4 bases short and J 9 bases short, with 20 bases between. The germline V gene encodes CDR1 SGHKS and CDR2 YYEKEE (reference sequence). There are 14 residues in the CDR3.

This rearrangement joins TRBV29-1 to TRBJ2-2, with 7 nucleotides matching TRBD2. Germline V gives CDR1 SQVTM, CDR2 ANQGSEA. CDR3 length: 15 amino acids. J was trimmed by 6 bases and V by 4 bases; bases with no gene match: 11. CDR3 protein: CSVGSTGRGSGELFF. The CDR3, as DNA: TGCAGCGTTGGGTCGACGGGGAGGGGATCCGGGGAGCTGTTTTTT.

The rearrangement joins TRBV27 to TRBJ2-1; 9 bases align to TRBD2. The germline V gene has CDR1 MNHEY and CDR2 SMNVEV (reference sequence). With 5 bases clipped from V and 8 bases from J, the junction kept 7 bases outside the gene matches. This CDR3 has 14 amino acids. This chain's CDR3 is CASSKPGLAHEQFF. CDR3 nucleotides: TGTGCCAGCAGTAAGCCGGGACTAGCCCATGAGCAGTTCTTC.

This clonotype appeared a few times. The chain combines TRBV10-2 with TRBJ2-2; the match to TRBD2 covers 9 bases. CDR1 is WSHSY and CDR2 is SAAADI in the germline V gene. Losses at the gene ends were 6 bases for V and 6 bases for J; bases not matched to a gene: 11. This CDR3 region has 16 residues. The CDR3 sequence: CASRGRVAGDSGELFF. Written as DNA, the CDR3 is TGCGCCAGCAGGGGGAGGGTAGCGGGAGATTCCGGGGAGCTGTTTTTT.

The rearrangement links TRBV2 to TRBJ1-5; tentatively, D is TRBD1 (6 bases). Trimming shortened V by 6 bases and J by 7 bases, and 13 bases separated the two germline ends. Germline V CDR1 and CDR2: SNHLY, FYNNEI. The CDR3 contains 13 residues. CDR3 amino acids: CASRTGKVQPQHF. The CDR3 DNA reads as TGTGCCAGCAGAACAGGGAAAGTACAGCCCCAGCATTTT.

This clonotype was recorded at least ten times. The chain couples TRBV27 to TRBJ1-5, with 7 positions matching TRBD1. Unmatched junction bases numbered 3, after V lost 6 bases and J lost 1 base. Germline V CDR1 and CDR2: MNHEY, SMNVEV (reference sequence). The CDR3 covers 14 residues. The CDR3: CASRGGGSNQPQHF. The CDR3 DNA sequence: TGTGCCAGCAGAGGGGGCGGGAGCAATCAGCCCCAGCATTTT.

The chain employs TRBV20-1 and TRBJ1-5; possible D gene TRBD1, 6 bases. The CDR3 has 14 residues. Germline assignment: CDR1 DFQATT and CDR2 SNEGSKA (reference sequence). The V end was cut by 3 bases, the J end by 7 bases, with 16 bases between. The CDR3 region has the DNA TGCAGTGCTAGTCGGGGGCTAGGCGGACAGCCCCAGCATTTT. Its translation is CSASRGLGGQPQHF.

Details on this clonotype: One end of the junction is discordant with germline, which a read error may explain. This rearrangement joins TRBV11-2 to TRBJ2-7; D remains ambiguous. CDR1 is SGHAT, CDR2 FQNNGV, per germline. The length of the CDR3 is 15 residues. This chain's CDR3 is CASSTNLGPLYAQYF. CDR3 in DNA: TGTGCCAGCAGCACGAATCTAGGCCCTCTCTACGCGCAGTACTTC. The full variable domain, its missing parts supplied by reference TRBV11-2 and TRBJ2-7, is EAGVAQSPRYKIIEKRQSVAFWCNPISGHATLYWYQQILGQGPKLLIQFQNNGVVDDSQLPKDRFSAERLKGVDSTLKIQPAKLEDSAVYLCASSTNLGPLYAQYFGPGTRLTVT.

The gene calls are TRBV5-1 and TRBJ2-5; either TRBD1 or TRBD2 may fit D (6 bases each). Trimming removed 2 bases at V and 9 bases at J, with 26 bases between. The germline V gene has CDR1 SGHRS and CDR2 YFSETQ. The CDR3 is 17 amino acids. The CDR3 sequence: CASSLTSDSSRRGAQYF. Here the CDR3 DNA reads TGCGCCAGCAGCTTAACCTCGGACAGTTCCCGGAGGGGGGCCCAGTACTTC.

In this sample, this clonotype turned up a few times. This rearrangement joins TRBV20-1 to TRBJ2-1; 10 bases match TRBD1. Germline CDR1 DFQATT, CDR2 SNEGSKA (reference sequence). This CDR3 is built from 15 residues. The junction had 9 bases not matched to a gene; V was cut back by 5 bases and J by 5 bases. The CDR3 here is CSARQGARFNNEQFF. CDR3 nucleotide sequence: TGCAGTGCTCGACAGGGGGCCCGCTTTAACAATGAGCAGTTCTTC.

This clonotype was recorded a few times. V gene TRBV5-1 combines with J gene TRBJ1-4; unclear D gene. The CDR3 has 15 residues. V shed 4 bases and J shed 5 bases, with 15 bases lying between them. Looked up from germline, CDR1 is SGHRS and CDR2 is YFSETQ. CDR3 coding DNA: TGCGCCAGCAGCCAGGACCCCGGACGAAATGAAAAACTGTTTTTT. As protein: CASSQDPGRNEKLFF.

This clonotype was counted a few times. J is TRBJ2-7 and V is TRBV20-1, with TRBD2 matching 16 bases. The CDR3 has 14 amino acids. The ends lost 6 bases at V and 5 bases at J; junction bases unmatched: 4. Germline loops: CDR1 DFQATT, CDR2 SNEGSKA (reference sequence). The CDR3 bases are TGCAGTGCCGGGACTAGCGGGAGGGTGAACGAGCAGTACTTC. This gives the protein CSAGTSGRVNEQYF.

The rearrangement links TRBV12-3 or TRBV12-4 to TRBJ1-1, with 10 positions matching TRBD1. The trim removed 8 bases at V and 6 bases at J, leaving 6 bases unmatched. The length of the CDR3 is 13 residues. The CDR3 nucleotides read TGTGCCAGCGTAGGACAGGGGGTTTCTGAAGCTTTCTTT. Amino acid sequence: CASVGQGVSEAFF.

The V gene is TRBV20-1, the J gene TRBJ1-6; weak D call: TRBD1 (5 bases). CDR1 and CDR2 (germline): DFQATT, SNEGSKA (reference sequence). The CDR3 spans 14 residues. The ends were cut back, 7 bases at V and 2 bases at J, with 12 bases in the middle. Here the CDR3 reads CSGKGRTYNSPLHF. The CDR3 nucleotides read TGCAGTGGGAAGGGGCGGACCTATAATTCACCCCTCCACTTT.

This clonotype was detected a few times. The V gene is TRBV6-2 or TRBV6-3, the J gene TRBJ2-7, with D possibly TRBD1 on 5 matching bases. Looked up from germline, CDR1 is MNHEY and CDR2 is SVGEGT. Trimming pared 2 bases from V and 5 bases from J, leaving 13 bases between. The CDR3 contains 14 residues. CDR3 sequence reads: CASSYPWQGNEQYF. The CDR3 DNA is TGTGCCAGCAGTTACCCCTGGCAGGGCAACGAGCAGTACTTC.